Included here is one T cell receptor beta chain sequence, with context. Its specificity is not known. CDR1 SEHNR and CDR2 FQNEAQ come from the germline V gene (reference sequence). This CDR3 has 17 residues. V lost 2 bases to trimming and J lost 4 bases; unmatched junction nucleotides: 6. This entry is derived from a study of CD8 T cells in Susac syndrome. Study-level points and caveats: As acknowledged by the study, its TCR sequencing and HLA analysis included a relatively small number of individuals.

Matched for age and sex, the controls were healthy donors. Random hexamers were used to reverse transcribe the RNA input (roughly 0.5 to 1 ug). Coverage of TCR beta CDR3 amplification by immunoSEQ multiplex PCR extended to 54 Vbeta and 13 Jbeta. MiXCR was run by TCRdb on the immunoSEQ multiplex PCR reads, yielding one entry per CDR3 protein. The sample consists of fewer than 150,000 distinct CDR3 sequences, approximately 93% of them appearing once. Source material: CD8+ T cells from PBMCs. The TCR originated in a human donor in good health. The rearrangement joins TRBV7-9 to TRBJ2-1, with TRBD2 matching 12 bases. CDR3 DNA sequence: TGTGCCAGCAGCTTAAAAACTAGCGGGAGGCAATACAATGAGCAGTTCTTC. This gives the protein CASSLKTSGRQYNEQFF. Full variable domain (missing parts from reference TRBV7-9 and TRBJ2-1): DTGVSQNPRHKITKRGQNVTFRCDPISEHNRLYWYRQTLGQGPEFLTYFQNEAQLEKSRLLSDRFSAERPKGSFSTLEIQRTEQGDSAMYLCASSLKTSGRQYNEQFFGPGTRLTVL.